The rows below give T cell receptor beta chains drawn from one sample of a study of T cell responses to AZD1222 COVID-19 vaccine. The assay was immunoSEQ multiplex PCR, and TCRdb's table has in-frame clones only and misses some. The sample consists of about 130,000 clones, 90% of them appearing once. The sequencing used peripheral blood, collected on day 0 of AZD1222 vaccination. Source of these receptors: an adult in good health. The CDR3 runs from the conserved cysteine through the conserved F or W. D genes are given only for firm matches. Expanded clones are given a class, and other clones once, few, many or no size at all.

cdr3_nt: TGTGCCAGCAGTTTACGGGGGACCTCCCCCTACGAGCAGTACTTC; cdr3_aa: CASSLRGTSPYEQYF; j_call: TRBJ2-7; v_call: TRBV28; clone_size: NA; d_call: NA
cdr3_nt: TGTGCCAGCAGCTCAAGACAGGGGGCCTACTCTGGAAACACCATATATTTT; cdr3_aa: CASSSRQGAYSGNTIYF; j_call: TRBJ1-3; v_call: TRBV11-2; clone_size: NA; d_call: TRBD1
cdr3_nt: TGCGCCAGCGGCGTTGGACAGGGTGGTAGCGCCGGGGAGCTGTTTTTT; cdr3_aa: CASGVGQGGSAGELFF; j_call: TRBJ2-2; v_call: TRBV5-1; clone_size: NA; d_call: TRBD1
cdr3_nt: TGTGCCAGCAGTTTTGGGGCGGAGGAAAAACTGTTTTTT; cdr3_aa: CASSFGAEEKLFF; j_call: TRBJ1-4; v_call: TRBV12-3/TRBV12-4; clone_size: once; d_call: NA
cdr3_nt: TGTGCCAGTAGTATATTCCGGGGGCCGGGTGAAAAACTGTTTTTT; cdr3_aa: CASSIFRGPGEKLFF; j_call: TRBJ1-4; v_call: TRBV19; clone_size: NA; d_call: NA
cdr3_nt: TGTGCCAGTAGTATCGTGGACGAAGCTTTCTTT; cdr3_aa: CASSIVDEAFF; j_call: TRBJ1-1; v_call: TRBV19; clone_size: NA; d_call: NA
cdr3_nt: TGTGCCAGCAGCTTTCCGAGCGGGGGGGTCAGGCGCAATGAGCAGTTCTTC; cdr3_aa: CASSFPSGGVRRNEQFF; j_call: TRBJ2-1; v_call: TRBV5-4; clone_size: once; d_call: TRBD2
cdr3_nt: TGTGCCACCGGGGGGACAGCTAGCAATCAGCCCCAGCATTTT; cdr3_aa: CATGGTASNQPQHF; j_call: TRBJ1-5; v_call: TRBV6-6; clone_size: NA; d_call: TRBD1
cdr3_nt: TGTGCCAGCAGTCCATTGGGACGATACTACGAGCAGTACTTC; cdr3_aa: CASSPLGRYYEQYF; j_call: TRBJ2-7; v_call: TRBV28; clone_size: NA; d_call: NA
cdr3_nt: TGCGCCAGCAGCCAAGGGTCCGCCCCCTACGAGCAGTACTTC; cdr3_aa: CASSQGSAPYEQYF; j_call: TRBJ2-7; v_call: TRBV4-3; clone_size: NA; d_call: NA
cdr3_nt: TGTGCCAGCAGTAAAACAGGGGGCGTCAGGGAAAAACTGTTTTTT; cdr3_aa: CASSKTGGVREKLFF; j_call: TRBJ1-4; v_call: TRBV28; clone_size: NA; d_call: TRBD1
cdr3_nt: TGTGCCAGCAGTTTAAGGGCGAATGGCTACACCTTC; cdr3_aa: CASSLRANGYTF; j_call: TRBJ1-2; v_call: TRBV28; clone_size: NA; d_call: NA
cdr3_nt: TGTGCCAGCAGCGTAGATGCTAGCCTGAATTCACCCCTCCACTTT; cdr3_aa: CASSVDASLNSPLHF; j_call: TRBJ1-6; v_call: TRBV9; clone_size: NA; d_call: NA
cdr3_nt: TGTGCCAGCAGCAAGCTCGGGACTAGCGGGGGGCTGAACACCGGGGAGCTGTTTTTT; cdr3_aa: CASSKLGTSGGLNTGELFF; j_call: TRBJ2-2; v_call: TRBV21-1; clone_size: once; d_call: NA
cdr3_nt: TGTGCCAGCTCCACGGCCCCCATTACAGGATATAGCAATCAGCCCCAGCATTTT; cdr3_aa: CASSTAPITGYSNQPQHF; j_call: TRBJ1-5; v_call: TRBV18; clone_size: NA; d_call: NA
cdr3_nt: TGTGCCAGCAGCGTAGCGGGGGCTGGGGGCTATGGCTACACCTTC; cdr3_aa: CASSVAGAGGYGYTF; j_call: TRBJ1-2; v_call: TRBV9; clone_size: NA; d_call: NA
cdr3_nt: TGTGCCAGCAGGCAAGGCAGGTCTTCACCCCTCCACTTT; cdr3_aa: CASRQGRSSPLHF; j_call: TRBJ1-6; v_call: TRBV6-5; clone_size: once; d_call: NA
cdr3_nt: TGTGCCAGCAGCCCTCGGACACCGAACGCGGTTCAGTACTTC; cdr3_aa: CASSPRTPNAVQYF; j_call: TRBJ2-4; v_call: TRBV7-9; clone_size: NA; d_call: NA
cdr3_nt: TGTGCCAGTAGTAGGAAGTTAGGGGGTAGCAATCAGCCCCAGCATTTT; cdr3_aa: CASSRKLGGSNQPQHF; j_call: TRBJ1-5; v_call: TRBV19; clone_size: NA; d_call: NA
cdr3_nt: TGTGCCAGTAGTATAGATGCGGAGACATCAGTCTACGAGCAGTACTTC; cdr3_aa: CASSIDAETSVYEQYF; j_call: TRBJ2-7; v_call: TRBV19; clone_size: NA; d_call: NA
cdr3_nt: TGTGCCAGCAGCGACGGGGCTATGGCCCAGCCCCAGCATTTT; cdr3_aa: CASSDGAMAQPQHF; j_call: TRBJ1-5; v_call: TRBV28; clone_size: NA; d_call: NA
cdr3_nt: TGTGCCAGTACCCGGACAGGGTCAAATCAGCCCCAGCATTTT; cdr3_aa: CASTRTGSNQPQHF; j_call: TRBJ1-5; v_call: TRBV19; clone_size: NA; d_call: TRBD1
cdr3_nt: TGTGCCAGCAGCCTTGGGACTAGCGGTTCCTACGAGCAGTACTTC; cdr3_aa: CASSLGTSGSYEQYF; j_call: TRBJ2-7; v_call: TRBV7-2; clone_size: NA; d_call: TRBD2
cdr3_nt: TGTGCCAGCAGTAGGCGGATCCCGGGACAGGGGGCAGACGAGCAGTACTTC; cdr3_aa: CASSRRIPGQGADEQYF; j_call: TRBJ2-7; v_call: TRBV27; clone_size: NA; d_call: TRBD1
cdr3_nt: TGTGCCAGCAGTTCTACTACAACATTCTACACTGAAGCTTTCTTT; cdr3_aa: CASSSTTTFYTEAFF; j_call: TRBJ1-1; v_call: TRBV7-9; clone_size: NA; d_call: NA
cdr3_nt: TGTGCCAGTACCACCTCTAGGGCCTCCCGGGGCTACACCTTC; cdr3_aa: CASTTSRASRGYTF; j_call: TRBJ1-2; v_call: TRBV19; clone_size: NA; d_call: NA
cdr3_nt: TGTGCCAGTAGGTCCGGGACAGACAATTCACCCCTCCACTTT; cdr3_aa: CASRSGTDNSPLHF; j_call: TRBJ1-6; v_call: TRBV19; clone_size: NA; d_call: TRBD1
cdr3_nt: TGTGCCAGCAGTCCCCAGGTCCCGGGACAGCCCTCCGAGCAGTACTTC; cdr3_aa: CASSPQVPGQPSEQYF; j_call: TRBJ2-7; v_call: TRBV28; clone_size: NA; d_call: TRBD1
cdr3_nt: TGTGCCAGCTCCCCAAGGGCAGAGGAAAAACTGTTTTTT; cdr3_aa: CASSPRAEEKLFF; j_call: TRBJ1-4; v_call: TRBV18; clone_size: NA; d_call: NA
cdr3_nt: TGTGCCAGCAGTGACGGGGACAGGGATGGCGGAGTTTATGGCTACACCTTC; cdr3_aa: CASSDGDRDGGVYGYTF; j_call: TRBJ1-2; v_call: TRBV6-4; clone_size: NA; d_call: TRBD1
cdr3_nt: TGTGCCAGCAGCCTTGGTTCCAGAGGGTATTATAATTCACCCCTCCACTTT; cdr3_aa: CASSLGSRGYYNSPLHF; j_call: TRBJ1-6; v_call: TRBV7-9; clone_size: NA; d_call: NA
cdr3_nt: TGTGCCACTAGTGGTGTCTATGGCTACACCTTC; cdr3_aa: CATSGVYGYTF; j_call: TRBJ1-2; v_call: TRBV6-5; clone_size: NA; d_call: NA
cdr3_nt: TGCAGTGCGTCCACAGATACGCAGTATTTT; cdr3_aa: CSASTDTQYF; j_call: TRBJ2-3; v_call: TRBV20-1; clone_size: NA; d_call: NA
cdr3_nt: TGTGCCAGTAGTATATGGGCCCCAAGGGACTATGGCTACACCTTC; cdr3_aa: CASSIWAPRDYGYTF; j_call: TRBJ1-2; v_call: TRBV19; clone_size: NA; d_call: NA
cdr3_nt: TGTGCCTGGGCCGGGACGGATAGCACAGATACGCAGTATTTT; cdr3_aa: CAWAGTDSTDTQYF; j_call: TRBJ2-3; v_call: TRBV30; clone_size: NA; d_call: NA
cdr3_nt: TGTGCCAGCAGCTTACTGCAGGAGGGAAAACTGTTTTTT; cdr3_aa: CASSLLQEGKLFF; j_call: TRBJ1-4; v_call: TRBV7-2; clone_size: few; d_call: NA
cdr3_nt: TGTGCCAGCAGTTTACGCCCTTTTGGCGTTCCAGTGGGCACTGAAGCTTTCTTT; cdr3_aa: CASSLRPFGVPVGTEAFF; j_call: TRBJ1-1; v_call: TRBV27; clone_size: NA; d_call: NA
cdr3_nt: TGCGCCAGCAGCTTGAGGGGGCTGACCCAAGAGACCCAGTACTTC; cdr3_aa: CASSLRGLTQETQYF; j_call: TRBJ2-5; v_call: TRBV5-1; clone_size: NA; d_call: TRBD1
cdr3_nt: TGTGCCAGCTCCCGAGATGGGGGTGACGAGCAGTACTTC; cdr3_aa: CASSRDGGDEQYF; j_call: TRBJ2-7; v_call: TRBV7-3; clone_size: NA; d_call: NA
cdr3_nt: TGTGCCAGCAGCTATCTGTCCGGGGCCCAGCATTTT; cdr3_aa: CASSYLSGAQHF; j_call: TRBJ1-5; v_call: TRBV7-9; clone_size: NA; d_call: NA
cdr3_nt: TGTGCCAGCACCCGCGGGGGGGCCGTGAAAGAGACCCAGTACTTC; cdr3_aa: CASTRGGAVKETQYF; j_call: TRBJ2-5; v_call: TRBV3-1/TRBV3-2; clone_size: NA; d_call: TRBD2
cdr3_nt: TGTGCCAGCAGCCGGGCTGGACACGGGGTCTATGGCTACACCTTC; cdr3_aa: CASSRAGHGVYGYTF; j_call: TRBJ1-2; v_call: TRBV14; clone_size: NA; d_call: NA
cdr3_nt: TGTGCCAGCAGTTTATGGGAAGGGGCTCTTGGCTACACCTTC; cdr3_aa: CASSLWEGALGYTF; j_call: TRBJ1-2; v_call: TRBV28; clone_size: once; d_call: NA
cdr3_nt: TGTGCCAGCAGCTTAGCGGGGGCAGGGATCGGGGAGCTGTTTTTT; cdr3_aa: CASSLAGAGIGELFF; j_call: TRBJ2-2; v_call: TRBV7-2; clone_size: NA; d_call: NA
cdr3_nt: TGTGCCAGTAGTATGTTTGTGCAGGGGGCGCCGAGCAATCAGCCCCAGCATTTT; cdr3_aa: CASSMFVQGAPSNQPQHF; j_call: TRBJ1-5; v_call: TRBV19; clone_size: NA; d_call: TRBD1
cdr3_nt: TGCGCCAGCAACGAGGGCAGCACAGATACGCAGTATTTT; cdr3_aa: CASNEGSTDTQYF; j_call: TRBJ2-3; v_call: TRBV5-1; clone_size: NA; d_call: NA
cdr3_nt: TGTGCCAGCAGCTTACAGGGCGCTCAGCCCCAGCATTTT; cdr3_aa: CASSLQGAQPQHF; j_call: TRBJ1-5; v_call: TRBV11-2; clone_size: NA; d_call: NA
cdr3_nt: TGCAGTGCTGTGGCTCGGGAGACCCAGTACTTC; cdr3_aa: CSAVARETQYF; j_call: TRBJ2-5; v_call: TRBV20-1; clone_size: NA; d_call: NA
cdr3_nt: TGTGCCAGCAGTGAAGCCAGCTTGGTAACTAATGAAAAACTGTTTTTT; cdr3_aa: CASSEASLVTNEKLFF; j_call: TRBJ1-4; v_call: TRBV6-1; clone_size: NA; d_call: NA